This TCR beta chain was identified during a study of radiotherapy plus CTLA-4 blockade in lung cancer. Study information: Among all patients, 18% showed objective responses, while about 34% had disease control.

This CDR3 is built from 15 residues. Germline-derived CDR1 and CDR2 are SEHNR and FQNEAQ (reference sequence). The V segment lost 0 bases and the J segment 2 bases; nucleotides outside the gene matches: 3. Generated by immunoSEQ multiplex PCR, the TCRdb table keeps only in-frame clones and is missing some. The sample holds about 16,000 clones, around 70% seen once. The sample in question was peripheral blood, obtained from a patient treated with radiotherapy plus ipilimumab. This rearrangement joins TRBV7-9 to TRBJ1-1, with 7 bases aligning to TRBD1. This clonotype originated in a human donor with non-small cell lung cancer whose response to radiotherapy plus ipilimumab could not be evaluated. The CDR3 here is CASSLAGTANTEAFF. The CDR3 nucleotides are TGTGCCAGCAGCTTAGCGGGGACAGCAAACACTGAAGCTTTCTTT.